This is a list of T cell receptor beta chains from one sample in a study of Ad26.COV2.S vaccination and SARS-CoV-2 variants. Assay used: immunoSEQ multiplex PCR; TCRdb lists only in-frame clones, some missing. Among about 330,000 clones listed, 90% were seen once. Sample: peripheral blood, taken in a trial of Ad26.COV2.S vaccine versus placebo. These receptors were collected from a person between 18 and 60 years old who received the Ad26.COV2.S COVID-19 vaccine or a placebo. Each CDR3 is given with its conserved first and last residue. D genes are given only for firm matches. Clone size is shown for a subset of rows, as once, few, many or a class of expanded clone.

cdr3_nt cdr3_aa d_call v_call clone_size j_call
TGTGCCTGGAGTTTCGGCGGGGAGCTGTTTTTT CAWSFGGELFF NA TRBV30 NA TRBJ2-2
TGCGCCAGCAGCCCTGGACAGGGGAAAACCGGGGAGCTGTTTTTT CASSPGQGKTGELFF TRBD1 TRBV5-1 NA TRBJ2-2
TGTGCCAGCAGTGAAGATAACTATGGCTACACCTTC CASSEDNYGYTF NA TRBV6-1 NA TRBJ1-2
TGCGCCAGCAGCCAAGGCGTGTTCTCTGGGGCCAACGTCCTGACTTTC CASSQGVFSGANVLTF NA TRBV4-3 NA TRBJ2-6
TGTGCCAGCAGCCCCGGACTAGCGGGAAGCAAAGAGACCCAGTACTTC CASSPGLAGSKETQYF TRBD2 TRBV9 NA TRBJ2-5
TGTGCCAGTAGTTCAATACTAGCGGGTACGACCTACAATGAGCAGTTCTTC CASSSILAGTTYNEQFF TRBD2 TRBV19 NA TRBJ2-1
TGTGCCAGCAGCGTAGGGACAGGGAACACTGAAGCTTTCTTT CASSVGTGNTEAFF TRBD1 TRBV9 few TRBJ1-1
TGTGCCAGCAGGATCAAGGGGCGCACTGAAGCTTTCTTT CASRIKGRTEAFF NA TRBV3-1/TRBV3-2 NA TRBJ1-1
TGTGCCAGCAGCCAAGTCCGTAGCACCGGGGAGCTGTTTTTT CASSQVRSTGELFF NA TRBV3-1/TRBV3-2 NA TRBJ2-2
TGTGCCATCAGTGGAGGACAGGGGGCTGGAAACACCATATATTTT CAISGGQGAGNTIYF TRBD1 TRBV10-3 NA TRBJ1-3
TGTGCCAGCAGCAGGGCCCAGGCCTACAATGAGCAGTTCTTC CASSRAQAYNEQFF NA TRBV5-4 NA TRBJ2-1
TGCGCCAGCAGCTTGGGACTAGCGGGAGTAACTGAGCAGTTCTTC CASSLGLAGVTEQFF TRBD2 TRBV5-1 NA TRBJ2-1
TGTGCCAGCTCCAGGGCAGGGAATTATAAAACCTCACCCCTCCACTTT CASSRAGNYKTSPLHF NA TRBV25-1 NA TRBJ1-6
TGTGCCAGCAGCCCTGAGCGGGAGTCAGTGTCCGGGGAGCTGTTTTTT CASSPERESVSGELFF TRBD2 TRBV9 few TRBJ2-2
TGTGCCAGCAGTTTAGGTGGAAACACTGAAGCTTTCTTT CASSLGGNTEAFF NA TRBV12-3/TRBV12-4 NA TRBJ1-1
TGTGCCAGCATGAAAGGGACTCGGAGGGAAAAACTGTTTTTT CASMKGTRREKLFF NA TRBV2 NA TRBJ1-4
TGTGCCAGCAGCCACCCGGGGGGGGGAAGAACTGAAGCTTTCTTT CASSHPGGGRTEAFF NA TRBV7-9 NA TRBJ1-1
TGTGCCAGCTCACCTACAACCGGGACAAACACTGAAGCTTTCTTT CASSPTTGTNTEAFF NA TRBV18 NA TRBJ1-1
TGCGCCAGCAGCCAGCAGGGGGCGGCATATGGCTACACCTTC CASSQQGAAYGYTF TRBD1 TRBV4-3 NA TRBJ1-2
TGTGCCAGCAGTTTGAAAAATCAGCCCCAGCATTTT CASSLKNQPQHF NA TRBV28 once TRBJ1-5
TGCGCCAGCAGCAGGCAGGAGGGAACCTATGGCTACACCTTC CASSRQEGTYGYTF NA TRBV4-3 NA TRBJ1-2
TGTGCCAGTAGAGGTCGGGACTCCTATAATTCACCCCTCCACTTT CASRGRDSYNSPLHF NA TRBV19 NA TRBJ1-6
TGTGCCAGCTTAGAACCGAGGGAGCAAAACATTCAGTACTTC CASLEPREQNIQYF NA TRBV2 NA TRBJ2-4
TGTGCCAGCTCACCAGGGGCCGGAGATACGCAGTATTTT CASSPGAGDTQYF NA TRBV18 NA TRBJ2-3
TGCGCCAGCAGTCCCCCGGGACAGACCCGTTCGAGTACGCAGTATTTT CASSPPGQTRSSTQYF TRBD1 TRBV10-1 NA TRBJ2-3
TGTGCCAGCTCGGCAGGGGGCTTAGATGAAAAACTGTTTTTT CASSAGGLDEKLFF TRBD1 TRBV9 NA TRBJ1-4
TGTGCCAGCTCCCCGAGGTTTAGTACGGAGACCCAGTACTTC CASSPRFSTETQYF NA TRBV5-6 NA TRBJ2-5
TGTGCCATCAGTCCTGGGTACAATGAGCAGTTCTTC CAISPGYNEQFF NA TRBV10-3 NA TRBJ2-1
TGCGCCAGCAGCGTCTCTACCTTGACCCCGACCTACAATGAGCAGTTCTTC CASSVSTLTPTYNEQFF NA TRBV5-1 NA TRBJ2-1
TGCGCCAGCAGCCAAGGGTCGAACACTGAAGCTTTCTTT CASSQGSNTEAFF NA TRBV4-1 NA TRBJ1-1
TGCGCCAGCAGGTTGAAACCCTTGGCGGGGGCTTCCACAGATACGCAGTATTTT CASRLKPLAGASTDTQYF NA TRBV5-1 NA TRBJ2-3
TGTGCCAGCTCACCACCCTGGACAGTAAACACTGAAGCTTTCTTT CASSPPWTVNTEAFF NA TRBV18 NA TRBJ1-1
TGTGCCAGCAGCCACAGGGGTGGGGCCAACGTCCTGACTTTC CASSHRGGANVLTF TRBD1 TRBV7-3 NA TRBJ2-6
TGCAGCGTTGTCAGGGGGACAGTAGCCAAAAACATTCAGTACTTC CSVVRGTVAKNIQYF TRBD1 TRBV29-1 NA TRBJ2-4
TGTGCCAGTCCCAACAGGGGGGTAGAGCAAGAGACCCAGTACTTC CASPNRGVEQETQYF TRBD1 TRBV18 NA TRBJ2-5
TGCGCCAGCAGCGAAGCCACTAGCGGGAACAATGAGCAGTTCTTC CASSEATSGNNEQFF TRBD2 TRBV5-1 NA TRBJ2-1
TGTGCCAGTAGTAATAGTGGGAGTAGAAATCAGCCCCAGCATTTT CASSNSGSRNQPQHF NA TRBV19 few TRBJ1-5
TGTGCCAGCAGCTTAGAGCGGGGAGAGATAGACTATGGCTACACCTTC CASSLERGEIDYGYTF NA TRBV7-9 NA TRBJ1-2
TGCGCCAGCAGCCATTTTGAAATGGCAGCCTACTCCTATGGCTACACCTTC CASSHFEMAAYSYGYTF NA TRBV4-1 NA TRBJ1-2